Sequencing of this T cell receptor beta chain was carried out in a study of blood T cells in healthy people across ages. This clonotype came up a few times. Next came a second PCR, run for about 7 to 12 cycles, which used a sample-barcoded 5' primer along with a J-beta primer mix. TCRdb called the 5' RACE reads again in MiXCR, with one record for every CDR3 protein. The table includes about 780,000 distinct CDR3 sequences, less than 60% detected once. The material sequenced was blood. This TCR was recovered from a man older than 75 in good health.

The CDR3 nucleotides read TGCAGTCCAAACGGCAATCAGCCCCAGCATTTT. It yields the protein CSPNGNQPQHF. V is TRBV20-1 and J is TRBJ1-5; D uncertain. V shed 8 bases and J shed 2 bases, with 7 bases lying between them. Germline assignment: CDR1 DFQATT and CDR2 SNEGSKA (reference sequence). The length of the CDR3 is 11 residues.